This TCR beta chain was observed in a study of OX40 agonist ivuxolimab in advanced cancers. In the study overall: Patients received intravenous ivuxolimab every 2 weeks at 0.01 to 10 mg/kg.

In germline, CDR1 is SGHAT, CDR2 FQNNGV. V lost 1 base and J 3 bases, leaving 9 bases between the germline ends. There are 14 residues in the CDR3. Comment on this clone: Its specificity is unknown.

Study outcomes and limitations: Not determined was the antigen specificity of the expanded peripheral T cells.

Assay used: immunoSEQ multiplex PCR; TCRdb lists only in-frame clones, some missing. The profile covers about 75,000 clones, with 70% to 90% appearing a single time and roughly 8% taken by the ten largest. The chain employs TRBV11-2 and TRBJ1-1, with TRBD1 as a possible D gene (6 bases). This specimen consisted of CD4+ or CD8+ T cells sorted from blood, obtained in a trial of the OX40 agonist ivuxolimab. The receptor was isolated from an adult with an advanced solid tumor such as melanoma, head and neck, liver or kidney cancer. In DNA, the CDR3 is TGTGCCAGCAGCTTAGTACAGGGCTACACTGAAGCTTTCTTT. It specifies CASSLVQGYTEAFF.